This passage covers 21 T cell receptor beta chains from one sample sequenced in a study of identical twins. TCRdb re-called the 5' RACE reads through MiXCR, storing one row per CDR3 protein. The table shows some 570,000 distinct CDR3 sequences, with around 22% occurring only once. This same sample was also part of a study on yellow fever vaccine responses in identical twins.

Sequencing input: CD4+ T cells sorted from blood. These receptors came from a woman between 18 and 29 years old in good health.

The chain links TRBV18 to TRBJ2-3; D uncertain. With 2 bases removed from V and 2 bases from J, the gap between germline ends came to 11 bases. This CDR3 is 15 amino acids long. CDR1 and CDR2 from the germline V gene are KGHSH and LQKENI. CDR3 region: CASSPNGALTDTQYF. In nucleotides, the CDR3 is TGTGCCAGCTCACCAAACGGCGCACTCACAGATACGCAGTATTTT.

This chain uses TRBV6-2 or TRBV6-3 with TRBJ2-7; the match to TRBD1 covers 10 bases. The trim removed 10 bases at V and 2 bases at J, leaving 8 bases unmatched. There are 14 residues in the CDR3. Per germline, CDR1 MNHEY and CDR2 SVGEGT. The DNA for the CDR3 is TGTGCCAACAGCCCCGGGACAGGGGCCTACGAGCAGTACGTC. Translated: CANSPGTGAYEQYV.

The V call is TRBV6-5, the J call TRBJ2-1; D is undetermined. V was cut by 4 bases and J by 0 bases, with 7 bases left in between. CDR1 is MNHEY, CDR2 SVGAGI, per germline. This CDR3 is built from 14 residues. The CDR3 is CASSFRYSYNEQFF. CDR3 DNA sequence: TGTGCCAGCAGTTTCAGATACTCCTACAATGAGCAGTTCTTC.

The DNA of the CDR3 is TGTGCCACCAGTTCAGCTAACTATGGCTACACCTTC. Encoded protein: CATSSANYGYTF. J is TRBJ1-2 and V is TRBV24-1; no firm D call. The germline gives CDR1 KGHDR, CDR2 SFDVKD. V was shortened by 6 bases and J by 0 bases, with 4 bases between the two germline ends. The CDR3 extends over 12 amino acids.

The chain is built from TRBV7-3 and TRBJ2-3; D is perhaps TRBD1 or TRBD2 (5 bases each). The germline gives CDR1 SGHTA, CDR2 FQGTGA. This CDR3 has 14 amino acids. The V end was cut by 4 bases, the J end by 11 bases, with 19 bases between. As DNA, the CDR3 is TGTGCCAGCAGCTACGGACTGGCCCTAGGGGAGCAGTATTTT. Translation: CASSYGLALGEQYF.

The chain joins TRBV28 to TRBJ1-4; D is uncertain. CDR1 and CDR2 (germline): MDHEN, SYDVKM. This CDR3 contains 13 residues. V dropped 6 bases and J dropped 4 bases, with 9 bases sitting between them. The CDR3 bases are TGTGCCAGCAGAAGGCAGAGTAATGAAAAACTGTTTTTT. Its translation is CASRRQSNEKLFF.

This clonotype was seen a few times. The V call is TRBV28, the J call TRBJ2-7; D perhaps matches TRBD1 (5 bases). This CDR3 contains 13 residues. Germline CDR1 is MDHEN and CDR2 is SYDVKM. Trimming took 5 bases from V and 6 from J, leaving 14 bases between them. The DNA of the CDR3 is TGTGCCAGCAGTCCTGACAGTCCCCGCGAGCAGTACTTC. Translation gives CASSPDSPREQYF.

This clonotype was observed a handful of times. This chain links TRBV27 with TRBJ1-2; no clear D gene. CDR1 is MNHEY, CDR2 SMNVEV, per germline (reference sequence). V dropped 6 bases and J dropped 3 bases, with 11 bases sitting between them. The CDR3 covers 13 residues. The DNA for the CDR3 is TGTGCCAGCAGGCGGGCAGGCTACTATGGCTACACCTTC. Protein: CASRRAGYYGYTF.

This clonotype was counted only a few times. The chain recombines TRBV20-1 with TRBJ2-1, with 9 bases identical to TRBD2. J gave up 8 bases and V 0 bases, and 8 bases lay outside the gene matches. CDR3 size: 15 residues. Germline assignment: CDR1 DFQATT and CDR2 SNEGSKA (reference sequence). CDR3 nucleotide sequence: TGCAGTGCTAGAGATATAAGCGGGAGGAGACATGAGCAGTTCTTC. Its translation: CSARDISGRRHEQFF.

This clonotype was detected only once. V usage is TRBV2 and J usage is TRBJ2-5; D not resolved. V lost 5 bases, J lost 7 bases, and 11 bases lay in between. The CDR3 runs 12 residues. Germline CDR1 reads SNHLY; CDR2 reads FYNNEI. This chain's CDR3 is CASSSPLVTQYF. Written as DNA, the CDR3 is TGTGCCAGCAGTTCCCCCCTAGTGACCCAGTACTTC.

The rearrangement joins TRBV12-3 or TRBV12-4 to TRBJ2-1, with 14 nucleotides matching TRBD2. The CDR3 runs 17 residues. The V and J ends lost 7 bases and 6 bases, in that order; junction bases with no gene match: 11. The CDR3 loop reads CASTPSPGTSGSNEQFF. The CDR3 nucleotides read TGTGCCAGCACCCCAAGTCCCGGGACTAGCGGGAGCAATGAGCAGTTCTTC.

The rearrangement links TRBV12-3 or TRBV12-4 to TRBJ2-2; D not certain. Trimming took 6 bases from V and 6 from J, leaving 8 bases between them. The CDR3 has 12 amino acids. Here the CDR3 DNA reads TGTGCCAGCAGAATAGAGGCCGGGGAGCTGTTTTTT. Translation gives CASRIEAGELFF.

The chain links TRBV29-1 to TRBJ2-3, with no clear D. Trimming left V 6 bases short and J 1 base short, with 11 bases between. The V gene's germline CDR1 is SQVTM and CDR2 ANQGSEA. The CDR3 consists of 13 residues. The CDR3 region is CSVAFGRTDTQYF. CDR3 coding DNA: TGCAGCGTCGCATTTGGGCGCACAGATACGCAGTATTTT.

This clonotype occurred a few times. The chain recombines TRBV12-2 with TRBJ2-7; the table's D call of TRBD2 was not tested on the DNA. TRBV12-2 is tagged as a pseudogene. CDR3 size: 18 residues. The CDR3 coding sequence is TGTGCAAGTCGCTCCATAATGCACACCCGGGACTACCCCCACGAGCAGTACGTC. Translated: CASRSIMHTRDYPHEQYV.

This clonotype was picked up many times. The chain has TRBV12-3 or TRBV12-4 and TRBJ2-1; no firm D call. Trimming left V 9 bases short and J 0 bases short, with 15 bases between. The CDR3 is 15 amino acids. CDR3 amino acids: CASCGTPSSYNEQFF. DNA for the CDR3: TGTGCCAGTTGTGGAACTCCTTCCTCCTACAATGAGCAGTTCTTC.

J is TRBJ2-1 and V is TRBV12-3 or TRBV12-4; D is unresolved. The CDR3 spans 13 residues. Trimming pared 5 bases from V and 10 bases from J, leaving 15 bases between. DNA of the CDR3: TGTGCCAGCAGTAAGAATAGGGCTGTAGAGCAGTTCTTC. Translated, it gives CASSKNRAVEQFF.

V and J are TRBV5-1 and TRBJ2-3, with TRBD1 matching over 11 bases. The CDR3 has 15 residues. CDR1 and CDR2 (germline): SGHRS, YFSETQ. Trimming cost V 4 bases and J 3 bases; bases outside gene matches: 4. The DNA of the CDR3 is TGCGCCAGCAGCAACGGACAGGGGGCTACAGATACGCAGTATTTT. Encoded protein: CASSNGQGATDTQYF.

This clonotype was seen a handful of times. V gene TRBV20-1 combines with J gene TRBJ2-1, with 12 bases aligning to TRBD2. Germline values: CDR1 DFQATT, CDR2 SNEGSKA (reference sequence). The CDR3 length is 16 residues. CDR3 in DNA: TGCAGCTATCGGACTAGCGGGATCGGGGGCCACAATGAGCAGTTCTTC. It codes for CSYRTSGIGGHNEQFF.

The rearrangement joins TRBV12-3 or TRBV12-4 to TRBJ1-6; D call uncertain. V lost 6 bases, J lost 1 base, and 4 bases lay in between. This CDR3 is 13 amino acids long. The CDR3 reads CASSRSYNSPLHF. In nucleotides, the CDR3 is TGTGCCAGCAGCCGTTCCTATAATTCACCCCTCCACTTT.

This chain joins TRBV28 and TRBJ2-3; 7 bases match TRBD1. V was pared by 3 bases and J by 2 bases, with 11 bases of the junction left unmatched. The CDR3 is 17 residues long. Germline V gives CDR1 MDHEN, CDR2 SYDVKM. The CDR3 DNA sequence: TGTGCCAGCAGTTTTGCCGTCGACAGGGCCGACACAGATACGCAGTATTTT. Protein product: CASSFAVDRADTDTQYF.

This clonotype showed up just a few times. The chain uses TRBV4-2 and TRBJ2-5, with TRBD2 matching over 8 bases. CDR3 size: 15 residues. V was clipped by 1 base and J by 5 bases; unmatched bases: 6. The V gene's germline CDR1 is LGHNA and CDR2 YNFKEQ. DNA of the CDR3: TGTGCCAGCAGCCAAGTTGGGACTAGTGGGGAGACCCAGTACTTC. The encoded protein is CASSQVGTSGETQYF.